This TCR beta chain was found in a study of shared clonotypes between healthy human individuals. The study, taken as a whole, reports: Inspection by rarefaction showed sorted-subset sequencing to be incomplete despite large depth.

Worth noting for this clone: Its antigen remains unknown.

CD45RO negativity and positive selection for CCR7 defined naive CD8 cells, a population that excluded terminally differentiated effector memory CD45RA+ cells. The protocol was immunoSEQ multiplex PCR, while the TCRdb copy is restricted to in-frame clones and leaves out a portion. The table lists approximately 1.9 million clones, 93% of them singletons. Trimming removed 8 bases at V and 5 bases at J, with 12 bases between. The CDR3 length is 12 residues. From germline, CDR1 is MDHEN and CDR2 SYDVKM. Input material: naive CD8+ T cells from PBMCs. The sequence was collected from a man aged 18-30 years in good health. Some clones in this sample may be carry-over from other donors' samples. The chain joins TRBV28 to TRBJ2-5, with D possibly matching TRBD1 (5 bases). The CDR3 bases are TGTGCCAGCTGTGGACATGGGGAGACCCAGTACTTC. It yields the protein CASCGHGETQYF.